The clone carrying this T cell receptor beta chain is medium-sized within its sample. Participants were aged about 18 to 100 years, lived in under 30 US areas, and enrolled virtually. Symptom resolution, clearance, or two negative PCRs marked the recovered donors of Cohort 3. This CDR3 region has 15 residues. Clones were sequenced by immunoSEQ multiplex PCR, and TCRdb holds only the in-frame ones, with some missing. The sample lists 120,000 or so clones; 84% were seen once. This sample is drawn from a study of blood T cell repertoires in COVID-19. J is TRBJ1-1 and V is TRBV21-1; the D call of TRBD1 is as the table states it, not checked on the DNA. TRBV21-1 is reported as a pseudogene. Sequencing was performed on PBMCs or T cells enriched from blood (not recorded which). This receptor was obtained from a woman younger than 45 who had recovered from COVID-19. The CDR3 protein is CASSKLGQPYFGAFF. CDR3 nucleotide sequence: TGTGCCAGCAGCAAACTCGGACAGCCTTACTTCGGAGCTTTCTTT.